The T cell receptor beta chain under discussion was sequenced for a study of cytomegalovirus exposure and HLA in healthy donors. Looking at the study overall: Early released data had tens of millions of unique TCRs, all coming from HLA-typed donors. Study conclusions and caveats: Sequencing likely generated an artifact that appeared as a cluster of highly shared sequence variants. The authors later found TCR association rates varying by HLA locus, with DRB1 most and HLA-C fewest.

PCR was performed using 60 Vbeta and 13 Jbeta primers. This table comes from immunoSEQ multiplex PCR, and its TCRdb copy is limited to in-frame clones, with some not included. The sample shows approximately 140,000 clones, 65% to 80% of them seen only once. Of note for this clone: Its antigen remains unknown.

The source is a woman aged 18-29 years in good health and CMV-seronegative. Sequencing was performed on PBMCs.

The CDR3: CASSLRLAGDSSGELFF. CDR3 bases: TGTGCCAGCAGCTTACGCCTAGCGGGAGACTCTAGCGGGGAGCTGTTTTTT. V and J are TRBV13 and TRBJ2-2, with TRBD2 identical over 10 bases. Losses at the gene ends were 2 bases for V and 7 bases for J; bases not matched to a gene: 10. This CDR3 comprises 17 residues. Germline lookup yields CDR1 PRHDT and CDR2 FYEKMQ (reference sequence). Together with reference TRBV13 and TRBJ2-2, the CDR3 gives the full variable domain: AAGVIQSPRHLIKEKRETATLKCYPIPRHDTVYWYQQGPGQDPQFLISFYEKMQSDKGSIPDRFSAQQFSDYHSELNMSSLELGDSALYFCASSLRLAGDSSGELFFGEGSRLTVL.